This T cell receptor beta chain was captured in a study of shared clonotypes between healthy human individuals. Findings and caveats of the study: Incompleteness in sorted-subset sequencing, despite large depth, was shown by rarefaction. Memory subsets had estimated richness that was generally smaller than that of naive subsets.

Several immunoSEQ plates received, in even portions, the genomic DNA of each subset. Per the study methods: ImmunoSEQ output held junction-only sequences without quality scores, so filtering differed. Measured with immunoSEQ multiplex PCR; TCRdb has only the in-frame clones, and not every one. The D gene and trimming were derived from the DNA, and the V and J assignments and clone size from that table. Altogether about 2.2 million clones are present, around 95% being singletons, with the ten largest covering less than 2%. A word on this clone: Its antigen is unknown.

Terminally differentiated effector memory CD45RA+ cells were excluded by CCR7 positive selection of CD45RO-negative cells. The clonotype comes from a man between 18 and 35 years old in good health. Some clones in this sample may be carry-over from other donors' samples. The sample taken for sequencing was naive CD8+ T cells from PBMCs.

The CDR3 region has the DNA TGCGCCAGCAGCTGGGGGCGGCAGCACGACCGGATAGGACCTCACTATGGCTACACCTTC. This encodes CASSWGRQHDRIGPHYGYTF. The V and J genes are TRBV23-1 and TRBJ1-2; weak D call: TRBD1 (6 bases). TRBV23-1 is reported as an ORF; its role is uncertain. There are 20 residues in the CDR3. The germline V and J ends were trimmed by 6 bases and 3 bases, with 32 bases remaining between them.